This T cell receptor (beta chain) was identified in a study of cytomegalovirus exposure and HLA in healthy donors. Whole-study findings and limits: CMV serostatus alone was available as immune exposure information.

This clone was counted a single time. As yet, its antigen is unknown. Trimming took off 2 bases at V and 3 bases at J, with 10 bases between the two ends. The germline CDR1 and CDR2 sequences are MNHEY and SMNVEV (reference sequence). The CDR3 consists of 15 residues. In the PCR, 60 Vbeta and 13 Jbeta primers were used. TCRdb's table, derived via immunoSEQ multiplex PCR, lists solely in-frame clones and lacks some. The sample records some 220,000 clones, around 80% being singletons. The chain uses TRBV27 and TRBJ2-2; D gene ambiguous. Material: PBMCs. The source of this sequence is an older woman in good health and CMV-seropositive. The CDR3 loop reads CASSLHGLDTGELFF. The CDR3 DNA is TGTGCCAGCAGTTTACACGGTCTGGACACCGGGGAGCTGTTTTTT.